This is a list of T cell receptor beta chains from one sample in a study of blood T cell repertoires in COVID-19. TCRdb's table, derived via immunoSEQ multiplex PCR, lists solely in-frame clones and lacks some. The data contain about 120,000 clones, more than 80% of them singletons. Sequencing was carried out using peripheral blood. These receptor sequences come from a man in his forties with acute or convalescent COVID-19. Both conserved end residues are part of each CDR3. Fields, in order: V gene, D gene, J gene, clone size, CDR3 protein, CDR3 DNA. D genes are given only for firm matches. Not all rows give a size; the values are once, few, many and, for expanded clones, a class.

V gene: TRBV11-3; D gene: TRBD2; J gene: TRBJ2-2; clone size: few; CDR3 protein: CASSPTSGGTGELFF; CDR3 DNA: TGTGCCAGCAGCCCAACTAGCGGAGGGACCGGGGAGCTGTTTTTT
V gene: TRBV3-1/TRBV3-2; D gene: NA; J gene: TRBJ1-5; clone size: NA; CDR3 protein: CASSQGTDNQPQHF; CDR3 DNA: TGTGCCAGCAGCCAAGGGACAGACAATCAGCCCCAGCATTTT
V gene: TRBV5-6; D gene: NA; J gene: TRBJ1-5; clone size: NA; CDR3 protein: CASSYGQNQPQHF; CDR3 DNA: TGTGCCAGCAGCTACGGACAGAACCAGCCCCAGCATTTT
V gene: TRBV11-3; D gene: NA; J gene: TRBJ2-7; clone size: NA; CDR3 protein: CASSLGHGVRYEQYF; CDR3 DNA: TGTGCCAGCAGCTTAGGACACGGTGTGAGATACGAGCAGTACTTC
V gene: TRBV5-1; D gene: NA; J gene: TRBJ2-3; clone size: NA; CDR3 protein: CASSLVGPDTQYF; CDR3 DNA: TGCGCCAGCAGCTTGGTGGGCCCAGATACGCAGTATTTT
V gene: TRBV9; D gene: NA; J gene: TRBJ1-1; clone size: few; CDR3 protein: CASSPDILSTEAFF; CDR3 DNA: TGTGCCAGCAGCCCTGACATTTTGAGCACTGAAGCTTTCTTT
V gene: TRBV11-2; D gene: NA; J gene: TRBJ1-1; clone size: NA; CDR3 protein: CASSKTGGGAFF; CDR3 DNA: TGTGCCAGCAGCAAAACGGGAGGGGGAGCTTTCTTT
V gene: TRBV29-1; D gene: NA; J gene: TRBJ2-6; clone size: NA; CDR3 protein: CSVEDVGQNLEVSGANVLTF; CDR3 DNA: TGCAGCGTTGAAGATGTAGGACAGAACCTCGAAGTGTCTGGGGCCAACGTCCTGACTTTC
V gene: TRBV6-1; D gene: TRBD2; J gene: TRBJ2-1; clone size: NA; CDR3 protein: CASSEGLQIRLTGGEQFF; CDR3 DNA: TGTGCCAGCAGTGAGGGCCTACAAATTCGACTAACGGGGGGTGAGCAGTTCTTC
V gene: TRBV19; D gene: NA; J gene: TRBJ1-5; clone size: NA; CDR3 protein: CASSIVRGLADQPQHF; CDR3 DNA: TGTGCCAGTAGTATAGTGCGGGGGTTAGCCGATCAGCCCCAGCATTTT
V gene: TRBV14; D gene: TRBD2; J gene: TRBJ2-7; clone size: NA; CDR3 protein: CASSPRVLRGAPREQYF; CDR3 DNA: TGTGCCAGCAGCCCCCGCGTTCTGCGGGGGGCCCCTCGGGAGCAGTACTTC
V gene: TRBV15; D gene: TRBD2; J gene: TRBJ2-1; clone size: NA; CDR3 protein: CATSRASGTISEQFF; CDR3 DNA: TGTGCCACCAGCAGAGCTTCTGGGACTATTAGTGAGCAGTTCTTC
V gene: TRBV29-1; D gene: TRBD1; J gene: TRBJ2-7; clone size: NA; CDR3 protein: CSVARTGNSYEQYF; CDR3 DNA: TGCAGCGTAGCCCGGACAGGTAACTCCTACGAGCAGTACTTC
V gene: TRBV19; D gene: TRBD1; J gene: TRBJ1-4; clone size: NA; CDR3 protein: CASRDRSEKLFF; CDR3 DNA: TGTGCCAGCCGGGACAGGAGCGAAAAACTGTTTTTT
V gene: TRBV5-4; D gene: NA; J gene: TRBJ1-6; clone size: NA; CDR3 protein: CASSRGGENSPLHF; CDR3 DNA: TGTGCCAGCAGCCGCGGGGGAGAAAATTCACCCCTCCACTTT
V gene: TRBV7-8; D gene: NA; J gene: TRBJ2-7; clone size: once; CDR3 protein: CASSLSGSSYEQYF; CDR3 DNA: TGTGCCAGCAGCTTATCGGGAAGCTCCTACGAGCAGTACTTC
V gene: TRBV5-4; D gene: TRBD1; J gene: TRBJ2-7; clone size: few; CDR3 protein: CASKRDSSSYEQYF; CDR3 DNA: TGTGCCAGCAAGAGGGACAGTAGCTCCTACGAGCAGTACTTC